This TCR beta chain was profiled in a study of spatial heterogeneity in lung cancer. MiXCR was run by TCRdb on the 5' RACE reads, yielding one entry per CDR3 protein. The sample records about 29,000 distinct CDR3 sequences, more than 5.5% being singletons. This clonotype was seen ten or more times. Its antigen is currently unknown. The V end lost 8 bases, the J end lost 7 bases, and 9 bases lay between the germline ends. The CDR3 contains 10 residues. The germline gives CDR1 SNHLY, CDR2 FYNNEI. Documented time point: sample taken at primary tumor resection. Whole RNA from tumor, nontumor lung or frozen PBMC was sequenced unsorted. Study-wide points: Tumor mutation counts were tracked by expanded intratumoral alpha and beta TCR counts.

The sequence came from a male donor with early-stage non-small cell lung cancer. The chain uses TRBV2 and TRBJ2-7; no clear D gene. The source was lung tumor tissue, collected at surgery. CDR3 nucleotide sequence: TGTGCCAGCGGAGCCTGGGAGCAGTACTTC. The encoded protein is CASGAWEQYF.